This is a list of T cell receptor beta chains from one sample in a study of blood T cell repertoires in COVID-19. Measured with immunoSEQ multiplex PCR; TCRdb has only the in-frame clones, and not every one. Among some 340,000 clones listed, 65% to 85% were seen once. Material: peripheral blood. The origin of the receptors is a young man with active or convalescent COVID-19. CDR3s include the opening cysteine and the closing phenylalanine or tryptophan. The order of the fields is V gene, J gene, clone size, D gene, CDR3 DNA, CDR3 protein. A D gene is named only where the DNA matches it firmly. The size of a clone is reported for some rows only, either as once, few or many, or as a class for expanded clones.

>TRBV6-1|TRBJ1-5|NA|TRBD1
TGTGCCAGCAGTGAATCAGGGGGTTGGCAGCCCCAGCATTTT
CASSESGGWQPQHF
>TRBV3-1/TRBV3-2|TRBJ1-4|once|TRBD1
TGTGCCAGCAGTTCGGACAGGTGGGCAACTAATGAAAAACTGTTTTTT
CASSSDRWATNEKLFF
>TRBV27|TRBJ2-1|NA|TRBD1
TGTGCCAGCAGTTTATACCAGGGGGACAATGAGCAGTTCTTC
CASSLYQGDNEQFF
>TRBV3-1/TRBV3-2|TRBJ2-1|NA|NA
TGTGCCAGCAGCCAAGATACCACCCCCCGGAATGAGCAGTTCTTC
CASSQDTTPRNEQFF
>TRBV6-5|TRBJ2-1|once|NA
TGTGCCAGCAGCGGGGGAGGGGGGAAGCAGTTCTTC
CASSGGGGKQFF
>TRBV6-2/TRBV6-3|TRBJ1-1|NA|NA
TGTGCCAGCAGCTTCCCGGGTAGGGCGGGGACTGAAGCTTTCTTT
CASSFPGRAGTEAFF
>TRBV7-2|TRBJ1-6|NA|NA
TGTGCCAGCAGCGGAAACAGGGAAAACTCCTATAATTCACCCCTCCACTTT
CASSGNRENSYNSPLHF
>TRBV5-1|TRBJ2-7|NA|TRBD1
TGCGCCAGCAGCCAAGGACAGGCCACCTACGAGCAGTACTTC
CASSQGQATYEQYF
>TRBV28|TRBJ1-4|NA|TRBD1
TGTGCCAGCAGTCCGGGACAGGGCACTAATGAAAAACTGTTTTTT
CASSPGQGTNEKLFF
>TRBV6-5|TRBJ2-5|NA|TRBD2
TGTGCCAGCAGTCTAGCGGGGGGGCTCCAAGAGACCCAGTACTTC
CASSLAGGLQETQYF
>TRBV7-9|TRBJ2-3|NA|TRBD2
TGTGCCAGCAGTTCTCCCCGAGCGGGGGGCCGGTTGGATACGCAGTATTTT
CASSSPRAGGRLDTQYF
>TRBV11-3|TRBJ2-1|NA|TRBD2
TGTGCCAGCAGCACAGGGACTAGCGGGAGAAACAATGAGCAGTTCTTC
CASSTGTSGRNNEQFF
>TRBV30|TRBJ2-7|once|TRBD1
TGTGCCTGGAGTCCGGGACAGGGGGAGCAGTACTTC
CAWSPGQGEQYF
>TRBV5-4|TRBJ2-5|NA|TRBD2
TGTGCCAGCAGCTTGGCCCCGGGACTAGCGGGAGCTCTCCAAGAGACCCAGTACTTC
CASSLAPGLAGALQETQYF
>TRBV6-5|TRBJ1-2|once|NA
TGTGCCAGCAGGAACGAGGTCAACTATGGCTACACCTTC
CASRNEVNYGYTF
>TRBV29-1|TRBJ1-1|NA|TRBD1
TGCAGCGTCGACAGGGGGCGGAACACTGAAGCTTTCTTT
CSVDRGRNTEAFF
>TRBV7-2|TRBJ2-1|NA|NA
TGTGCCAGCAGATCAACTTCTGATGAGCAGTTCTTC
CASRSTSDEQFF
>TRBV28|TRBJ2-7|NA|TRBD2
TGTGCCAGCGGGCTAGCGGGGAGAGGGGACGAGCAGTACTTC
CASGLAGRGDEQYF
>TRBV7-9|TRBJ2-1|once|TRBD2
TGTGCCAGCAGCTTAGGAGCGGGAGCGTCGTACAATGAGCAGTTCTTC
CASSLGAGASYNEQFF
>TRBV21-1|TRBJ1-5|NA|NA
TGTGCCAGCACAACCCTCGACAGGGCAAATAGCAATCAGCCCCAGCATTTT
CASTTLDRANSNQPQHF
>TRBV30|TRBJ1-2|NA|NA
TGTGCCTGGAGTGTACAGAGTGGGCGCTACACCTTC
CAWSVQSGRYTF
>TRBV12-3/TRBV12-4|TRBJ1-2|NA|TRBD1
TGTGCCAGCAGTACCGGACAGGTTGGCTACACCTTC
CASSTGQVGYTF
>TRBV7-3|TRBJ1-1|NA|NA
TGTGCCAGCAGCTTACTATCCCGGGGAGAAGCTTTCTTT
CASSLLSRGEAFF
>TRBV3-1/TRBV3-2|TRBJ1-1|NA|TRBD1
TGTGCCAGCAGCACCGGGACAGGGGGCGGTGGGACTGAAGCTTTCTTT
CASSTGTGGGGTEAFF
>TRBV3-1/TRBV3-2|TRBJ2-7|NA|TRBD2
TGTGCCAGCAGCCAAGACCTGATAGCGGGAGGGGGAGAGCAGTACTTC
CASSQDLIAGGGEQYF
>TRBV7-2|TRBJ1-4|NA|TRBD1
TGTGCCAGCAGCTTGTCCCCCCCCGGGACAGGGAATGAAAAACTGTTTTTT
CASSLSPPGTGNEKLFF
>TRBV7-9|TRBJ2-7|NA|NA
TGTGCCAGCAGCTACACAGGGATAGGGGAACAGTACTTC
CASSYTGIGEQYF
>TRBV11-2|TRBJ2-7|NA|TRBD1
TGTGCCAGCAGCTGGGACAGGGTGGACGAGCAGTACTTC
CASSWDRVDEQYF
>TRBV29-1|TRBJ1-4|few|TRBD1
TGCAGCGTTGGAGAGACAGGGGAAACGGAAAAACTGTTTTTT
CSVGETGETEKLFF
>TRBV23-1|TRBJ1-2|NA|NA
TGCGCCAGCAGTCAAAGAGAGGCCCCTAACTATGGCTACACCTTC
CASSQREAPNYGYTF
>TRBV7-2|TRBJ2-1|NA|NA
TGTGCCAGCAGCTTATTCGTCGGGGTTTACAATGAGCAGTTCTTC
CASSLFVGVYNEQFF
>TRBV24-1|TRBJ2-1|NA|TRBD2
TGTGCCACCAGTGGTGGACTAGCGGGAGTTTATGAGCAGTTCTTC
CATSGGLAGVYEQFF
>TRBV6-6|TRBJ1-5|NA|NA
TGTGCCAGCAGTTACGTGGGGGCGCGGAGCAATCAGCCCCAGCATTTT
CASSYVGARSNQPQHF
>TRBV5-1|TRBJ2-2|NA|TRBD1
TGCGCCAGCAGCCCCCCCGGGGCAGGGGGCAGCGGGGAGCTGTTTTTT
CASSPPGAGGSGELFF
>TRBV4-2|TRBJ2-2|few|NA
TGTGCCAGCAGCAAAAGACAGGTTTCGAACACCGGGGAGCTGTTTTTT
CASSKRQVSNTGELFF
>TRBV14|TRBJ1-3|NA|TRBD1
TGTGCCAGCAGCCGCGGAGGGGGCGGAGGAAACACCATATATTTT
CASSRGGGGGNTIYF
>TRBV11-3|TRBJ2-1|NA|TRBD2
TGTGCCAGCAGTTACCCTAGCGGGGCCTACAATGAGCAGTTCTTC
CASSYPSGAYNEQFF